The clone carrying this T cell receptor (beta chain) was seen a single time. Trimming at V came to 4 bases and at J to 4 bases, leaving 4 bases not matched to a gene. The CDR3 totals 13 residues. The V gene's germline CDR1 is GTSNPN and CDR2 SVGIG (reference sequence). Using immunoSEQ multiplex PCR, the repertoire was profiled, and TCRdb retains in-frame clones only, with some absent. The sample has 65,000 to 80,000 clones, more than 70% seen once. This sample was taken from a study of blood T cell repertoires in COVID-19. Study in general: T cells, B-cell-depleted T cells, or PBMCs provided the cDNA or gDNA that served as material.

This rearrangement joins TRBV30 to TRBJ1-1; 9 bases match TRBD1. This TCR came from a man in his 70s with active or convalescent COVID-19. The sample taken for sequencing was peripheral blood. The CDR3 DNA reads as TGTGCCTGGACCCTGACAGGGGGCACTGAAGCTTTCTTT. Protein sequence: CAWTLTGGTEAFF.